The 16 T cell receptor beta chains below come from one sample, sequenced in a study of TIL therapy for anti-PD-1-resistant metastatic lung cancer. The immunoSEQ assay was v3. The table came from immunoSEQ multiplex PCR; TCRdb's copy has only in-frame clones and leaves some out. The table has 36,000 or so clones, about 73% seen once. Time point described: pre-treatment sample, taken before nivolumab and TIL therapy. The sample here was blood, taken at baseline. Receptor source: a person aged 25-85 years with non-small cell lung cancer.

The chain recombines TRBV2 with TRBJ2-7, with TRBD1 matching 10 bases. Germline-derived CDR1 and CDR2 are SNHLY and FYNNEI. V lost 2 bases and J lost 5; bases outside the gene matches: 9. The CDR3 contains 16 residues. This CDR3 is CASSERVGTGVNEQYF. CDR3 nucleotides: TGTGCCAGCAGTGAACGGGTAGGGACAGGGGTAAACGAGCAGTACTTC.

The chain combines TRBV12-5 with TRBJ2-3, with a possible D match to TRBD1 (6 bases). This CDR3 has 15 residues. Trimming removed 3 bases at V and 4 bases at J, with 14 bases between. Germline V CDR1 and CDR2: LGHNT, FRNRAP. CDR3 amino acids: CASGFYVGAPDTQYF. CDR3 nucleotides: TGTGCTAGTGGTTTTTATGTGGGGGCACCAGATACGCAGTATTTT.

This chain connects TRBV5-1 to TRBJ2-5; 8 bases align to TRBD2. V shed 3 bases and J 4 bases; nucleotides not matched to a gene: 5. Looked up from germline, CDR1 is SGHRS and CDR2 is YFSETQ. This CDR3 has 14 amino acids. CDR3 residues: CASSWGTRSETQYF. Here the CDR3 DNA reads TGCGCCAGCAGCTGGGGGACTAGGTCAGAGACCCAGTACTTC.

V usage is TRBV9 and J usage is TRBJ2-1, with D possibly being TRBD1 (5 bases). V shed 0 bases and J shed 1 base, with 20 bases lying between them. CDR1 and CDR2 from the germline V gene are SGDLS and YYNGEE. The CDR3 sequence is 19 residues long. CDR3 coding DNA: TGTGCCAGCAGCGTAGATCGAGGACGTCAGGGCGGATCCTACAATGAGCAGTTCTTC. This gives the protein CASSVDRGRQGGSYNEQFF.

The J gene is TRBJ2-3, the V gene TRBV7-3; 10 nucleotides line up with TRBD2. The CDR3 contains 18 residues. Trimming at V came to 1 base and at J to 0 bases, leaving 7 bases not matched to a gene. Germline CDR1 reads SGHTA; CDR2 reads FQGTGA. The CDR3 loop reads CASSLMGGLARSTDTQYF. CDR3 in DNA: TGTGCCAGCAGCTTAATGGGGGGACTAGCGAGGAGCACAGATACGCAGTATTTT.

The rearrangement uses TRBV6-5 and TRBJ1-1, with 8 bases that match TRBD1. Germline trimming cut 6 bases from V and 5 bases from J; bases unmatched to any gene: 8. This CDR3 region has 14 residues. The V gene's germline CDR1 is MNHEY and CDR2 SVGAGI. The CDR3 DNA follows: TGTGCCAGCAGATACGGAACAGGGGGAACTGAAGCTTTCTTT. Translated: CASRYGTGGTEAFF.

This chain uses TRBV9 with TRBJ2-2, with TRBD1 as a possible D gene (6 bases). Germline assignment: CDR1 SGDLS and CDR2 YYNGEE. The CDR3 is 17 amino acids. Trimming pared 0 bases from V and 4 bases from J, leaving 16 bases between. The CDR3 is CASSVERRDTPTGELFF. CDR3 nucleotides: TGTGCCAGCAGCGTAGAACGCCGGGACACCCCCACCGGGGAGCTGTTTTTT.

Here the CDR3 reads CASSLERLAGGLVDEQYF. CDR3 bases: TGTGCCAGCAGCTTAGAGCGACTAGCGGGGGGCCTCGTAGACGAGCAGTACTTC. This chain connects TRBV7-8 to TRBJ2-7; 13 bases are a match to TRBD2. Per the germline V gene, CDR1 is SGHVS and CDR2 is FQNEAQ. Losses at the gene ends were 1 base for V and 5 bases for J; bases not matched to a gene: 11. The CDR3 sequence is 18 residues long.

The V call is TRBV19, the J call TRBJ1-1; perhaps TRBD1 as D (5 bases). The CDR3 has 17 residues. The germline CDR1 and CDR2 sequences are LNHDA and SQIVND (reference sequence). The germline V and J ends were trimmed by 3 bases and 0 bases, with 17 bases remaining between them. The CDR3 DNA reads TGTGCCAGTAGTATCCACCGAGGGAGGGGCGTGAACACTGAAGCTTTCTTT. Translated, it gives CASSIHRGRGVNTEAFF.

CDR3 protein: CATSARRDGNEQFF. CDR3 bases: TGTGCCACCAGTGCTAGGCGGGACGGCAATGAGCAGTTCTTC. V usage is TRBV15 and J usage is TRBJ2-1, with D perhaps TRBD2 (6 bases). The CDR3 has 14 amino acids. CDR1 and CDR2 (germline): LNHNV, YYDKDF (reference sequence). V was cut by 6 bases and J by 6 bases, with 15 bases left in between.

The sample holds a few counts of this clone. The chain uses TRBV28 and TRBJ2-7; 9 bases agree with TRBD1. CDR1 MDHEN and CDR2 SYDVKM come from the germline V gene. V lost 6 bases to trimming and J lost 5 bases; unmatched junction nucleotides: 11. The CDR3 covers 15 residues. CDR3 bases: TGTGCCAGCAGCCAAGTACAGGGGGCGCGGGACGAGCAGTACTTC. This encodes CASSQVQGARDEQYF.

There are a few counts of this clone. The chain joins TRBV18 to TRBJ2-1; 14 bases line up with TRBD2. The trim removed 5 bases at V and 13 bases at J, leaving 10 bases unmatched. Looked up from germline, CDR1 is KGHSH and CDR2 is LQKENI. CDR3 length: 15 amino acids. The CDR3 is CASSSGGLAGDSQFF. The CDR3 DNA reads as TGTGCCAGCTCATCGGGGGGACTAGCGGGAGATTCTCAGTTCTTC. The complete variable domain, with remaining parts taken from reference TRBV18 and TRBJ2-1, reads NAGVMQNPRHLVRRRGQEARLRCSPMKGHSHVYWYRQLPEEGLKFMVYLQKENIIDESGMPKERFSAEFPKEGPSILRIQQVVRGDSAAYFCASSSGGLAGDSQFFGPGTRLTVL.

This clone occurred a few times. The chain links TRBV5-1 to TRBJ1-2; 9 bases align to TRBD1. This CDR3 spans 15 amino acids. Germline CDR1 is SGHRS and CDR2 is YFSETQ. Trimming at V came to 4 bases and at J to 4 bases, leaving 8 bases not matched to a gene. The CDR3 loop reads CASSVESGQGYGYTF. The CDR3, as DNA: TGCGCCAGCAGCGTTGAGTCGGGACAGGGCTATGGCTACACCTTC.

The chain recombines TRBV30 with TRBJ2-3; 7 nucleotides align to TRBD2. The germline gives CDR1 GTSNPN, CDR2 SVGIG (reference sequence). Trimming cost V 1 base and J 4 bases; bases outside gene matches: 11. This CDR3 is 16 amino acids long. CDR3 DNA: TGTGCCTGGAGTGGGGGGGAGGGCCGACGGGCAGATACGCAGTATTTT. Protein: CAWSGGEGRRADTQYF. Full variable domain (remainder filled in from reference TRBV30 and TRBJ2-3): SQTIHQWPATLVQPVGSPLSLECTVEGTSNPNLYWYRQAAGRGLQLLFYSVGIGQISSEVPQNLSASRPQDRQFILSSKKLLLSDSGFYLCAWSGGEGRRADTQYFGPGTRLTVL.

A single count supports this clone. This chain joins TRBV25-1 and TRBJ2-7; 7 bases are shared with TRBD2. Trimming cost V 11 bases and J 3 bases; bases outside gene matches: 16. CDR3 length: 15 residues. The germline V gene has CDR1 MGHDK and CDR2 SYGVNS. The CDR3 reads CAPHGEERGCYEQYF. CDR3 coding DNA: TGTGCCCCCCACGGGGAGGAGCGGGGTTGCTACGAGCAGTACTTC.

The rearrangement uses TRBV4-2 and TRBJ2-3, with 11 bases aligning to TRBD2. The CDR3 is 21 amino acids. V gave up 5 bases and J gave up 3 bases; unmatched junction bases: 22. Germline CDR1 is LGHNA and CDR2 is YNFKEQ. This chain's CDR3 is CASSEGGLTSGSLRTTDTQYF. The CDR3 nucleotides are TGTGCCAGCAGCGAAGGGGGACTAACTAGCGGGAGTTTAAGGACAACAGATACGCAGTATTTT.